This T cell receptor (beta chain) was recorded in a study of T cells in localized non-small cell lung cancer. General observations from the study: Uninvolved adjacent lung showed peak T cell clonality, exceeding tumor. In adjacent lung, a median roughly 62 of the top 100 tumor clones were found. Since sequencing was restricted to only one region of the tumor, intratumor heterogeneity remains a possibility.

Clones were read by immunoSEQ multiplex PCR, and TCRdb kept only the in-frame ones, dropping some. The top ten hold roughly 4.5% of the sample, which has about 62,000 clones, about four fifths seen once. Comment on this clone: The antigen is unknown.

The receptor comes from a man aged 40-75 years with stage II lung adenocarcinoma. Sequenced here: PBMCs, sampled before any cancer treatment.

CDR3 nucleotide sequence: TGTGCCAGCAGTTACTCGAAAGAAGCGAGCTCCTACGAGCAGTACTTC. Translated: CASSYSKEASSYEQYF. The chain couples TRBV6-5 to TRBJ2-7; D remains unclear. The V and J ends lost 0 bases and 0 bases respectively, with 12 bases between them. The CDR3 is 16 residues long. Germline CDR1 and CDR2: MNHEY and SVGAGI.